The 9 T cell receptor beta chains listed next were all sequenced from one sample in a study of vaccination and CD4 T cells after COVID-19. The Oncomine TCR Beta short-read assay was applied to DNA of cultured CD4+ T cells. TCRdb re-called the PCR reads through MiXCR, storing one row per CDR3 protein. This table holds about 3,500 distinct CDR3 sequences, under 20% found once. These receptors have no identified antigens. Treatment specified: approximately 9-day PBMC culture with coronavirus spike peptide pools or control peptides (ViraFEST assay). Sequencing was done on a sample of CD4+ T cells from blood, cultured in vitro. The source of these receptors is a human donor who had recovered from COVID-19.

This clonotype came up a few times. The gene calls are TRBV27 and TRBJ1-1; tentative D call: TRBD1 (6 bases). The CDR3 runs to 15 residues. From germline, CDR1 is MNHEY and CDR2 SMNVEV (reference sequence). V was clipped by 5 bases and J by 6 bases, with 19 bases between them. CDR3 nucleotide sequence: TGTGCCAGCAGTAGAAGTGCGGGGGGCTTGGCTGAAGCTTTCTTT. Encoded protein: CASSRSAGGLAEAFF.

The V and J genes are TRBV7-9 and TRBJ2-3; possibly TRBD1 for D (5 bases). The CDR3 is 15 amino acids. Germline CDR1 is SEHNR and CDR2 is FQNEAQ (reference sequence). V lost 4 bases and J lost 5, with 16 bases in between. The CDR3 coding sequence is TGTGCCAGCAGCTCGATCGATGGACACGTAGATACGCAGTATTTT. Protein: CASSSIDGHVDTQYF.

Only a few counts were recorded for this clonotype. The chain recombines TRBV7-9 with TRBJ1-1; unclear D gene. Trimming removed 1 base from V and 1 base from J, with 4 bases in between. The CDR3 loop spans 13 amino acids. The germline CDR1 and CDR2 sequences are SEHNR and FQNEAQ (reference sequence). CDR3 in amino acids: CASSLEGNTEAFF. CDR3 nucleotides: TGTGCCAGCAGCTTAGAAGGGAACACTGAAGCTTTCTTT. The whole variable domain, filled in from reference TRBV7-9 and TRBJ1-1, reads DTGVSQNPRHKITKRGQNVTFRCDPISEHNRLYWYRQTLGQGPEFLTYFQNEAQLEKSRLLSDRFSAERPKGSFSTLEIQRTEQGDSAMYLCASSLEGNTEAFFGQGTRLTVV.

Comment on this clonotype: With a much larger clone just one base away, this may be a read error. The V call is TRBV7-2, the J call TRBJ2-3, with D uncertain. The V gene lost 1 base and the J gene lost 4 bases, with 9 bases spanning the gap. Germline CDR1 and CDR2: SGHTA and FQGNSA. The CDR3 loop spans 14 amino acids. CDR3: CASSLDSRADTQYF. CDR3 coding DNA: TGTGCCAGCAGCTTAGACTCCCGCGCAGATACGCAGTATTTT. The full variable domain, its missing parts supplied by reference TRBV7-2 and TRBJ2-3, is GAGVSQSPSNKVTEKGKDVELRCDPISGHTALYWYRQSLGQGLEFLIYFQGNSAPDKSGLPSDRFSAERTGGSVSTLTIQRTQQEDSAVYLCASSLDSRADTQYFGPGTRLTVL.

The chain links TRBV12-3 or TRBV12-4 to TRBJ2-3, with 8 bases fitting TRBD2. The junction had 3 bases not matched to a gene; V was cut back by 7 bases and J by 0 bases. This CDR3 spans 14 amino acids. CDR3 loop: CASTTSGSTDTQYF. For the CDR3, the DNA is TGTGCCAGCACCACTAGCGGTAGCACAGATACGCAGTATTTT.

The rearrangement joins TRBV11-2 to TRBJ1-6; D gene ambiguous. CDR1 is SGHAT, CDR2 FQNNGV, per germline. The CDR3 extends over 14 amino acids. Between the trimmed V and J ends, which lost 1 base and 4 bases, there was a span of 5 bases. The CDR3 sequence is CASSLGRYNSPLHF. CDR3 DNA: TGTGCCAGCAGCTTAGGACGGTATAATTCACCCCTCCACTTT.

The CDR3 DNA is TGCGCCAGCAGCCAAGATCTTGGGACAGGGGGCATTGTGGGTGAAAAACTGTTTTTT. The encoded protein is CASSQDLGTGGIVGEKLFF. This rearrangement joins TRBV4-1 to TRBJ1-4; TRBD1 aligns across 12 bases. In germline, CDR1 is MGHRA, CDR2 YSYEKL. Trimming took 0 bases from V and 7 from J; bases not matched to a gene: 12. This CDR3 is built from 19 residues.

This clonotype was seen a few times. V is TRBV5-1 and J is TRBJ1-1; D possibly corresponds to TRBD1 (5 bases). Germline-derived CDR1 and CDR2 are SGHRS and YFSETQ. The CDR3 consists of 14 residues. The V end was cut by 0 bases, the J end by 5 bases, with 11 bases between. This CDR3 reads CASSLASGGTEAFF. CDR3 DNA: TGCGCCAGCAGCTTGGCCTCGGGGGGAACTGAAGCTTTCTTT. The full variable domain, rest sourced from reference TRBV5-1 and TRBJ1-1, is KAGVTQTPRYLIKTRGQQVTLSCSPISGHRSVSWYQQTPGQGLQFLFEYFSETQRNKGNFPGRFSGRQFSNSRSEMNVSTLELGDSALYLCASSLASGGTEAFFGQGTRLTVV.

The chain employs TRBV5-8 and TRBJ1-5; 8 nucleotides match TRBD1. The germline gives CDR1 SGHTS, CDR2 YDEGEE. CDR3 length: 17 amino acids. J gave up 8 bases and V 2 bases, and 15 bases lay outside the gene matches. CDR3 in amino acids: CASSFAGGGFPLEPQHF. The DNA for the CDR3 is TGTGCCAGCAGCTTCGCAGGGGGCGGCTTCCCTTTAGAGCCCCAGCATTTT.